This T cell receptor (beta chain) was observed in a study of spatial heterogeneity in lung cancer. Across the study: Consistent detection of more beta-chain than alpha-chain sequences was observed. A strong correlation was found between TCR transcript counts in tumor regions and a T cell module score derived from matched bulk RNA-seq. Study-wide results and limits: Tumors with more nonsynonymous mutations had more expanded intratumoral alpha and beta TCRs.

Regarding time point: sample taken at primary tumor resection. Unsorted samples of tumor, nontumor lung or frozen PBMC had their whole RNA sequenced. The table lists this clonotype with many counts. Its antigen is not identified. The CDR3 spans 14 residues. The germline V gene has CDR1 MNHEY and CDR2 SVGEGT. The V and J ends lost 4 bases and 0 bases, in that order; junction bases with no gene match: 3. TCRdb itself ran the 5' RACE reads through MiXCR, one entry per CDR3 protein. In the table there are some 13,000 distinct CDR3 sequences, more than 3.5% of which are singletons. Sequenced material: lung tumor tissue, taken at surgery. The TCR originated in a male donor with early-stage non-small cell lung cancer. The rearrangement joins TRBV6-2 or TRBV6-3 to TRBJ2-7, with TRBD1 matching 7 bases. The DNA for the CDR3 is TGTGCCAGCAGTTCCGGGACAGCCTCCTACGAGCAGTACGTC. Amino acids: CASSSGTASYEQYV.